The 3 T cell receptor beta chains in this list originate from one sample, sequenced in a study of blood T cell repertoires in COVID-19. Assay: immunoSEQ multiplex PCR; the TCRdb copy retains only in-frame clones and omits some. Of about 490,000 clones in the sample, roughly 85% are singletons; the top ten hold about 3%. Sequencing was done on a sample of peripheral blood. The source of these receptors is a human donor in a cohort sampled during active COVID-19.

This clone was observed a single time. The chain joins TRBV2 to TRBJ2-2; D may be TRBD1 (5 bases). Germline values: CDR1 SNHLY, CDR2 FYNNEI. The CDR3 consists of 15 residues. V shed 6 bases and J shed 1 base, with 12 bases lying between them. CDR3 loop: CASSKATGNTGELFF. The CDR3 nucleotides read TGTGCCAGCAGCAAGGCTACAGGGAACACCGGGGAGCTGTTTTTT.

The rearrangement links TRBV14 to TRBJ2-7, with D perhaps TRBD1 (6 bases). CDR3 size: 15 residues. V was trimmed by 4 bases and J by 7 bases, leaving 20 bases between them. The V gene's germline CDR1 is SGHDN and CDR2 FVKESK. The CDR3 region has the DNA TGTGCCAGCAGCCCCTCATCGCAGGGGCCTGGTGAGCAGTACTTC. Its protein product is CASSPSSQGPGEQYF.

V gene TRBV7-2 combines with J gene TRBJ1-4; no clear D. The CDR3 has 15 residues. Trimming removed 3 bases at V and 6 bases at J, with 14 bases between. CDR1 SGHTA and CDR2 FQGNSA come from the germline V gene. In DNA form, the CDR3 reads TGTGCCAGCAGCTTTCAGGCGGGTCCGGATGAAAAACTGTTTTTT. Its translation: CASSFQAGPDEKLFF.